The entry that follows covers one T cell receptor beta chain sequence. The sample is drawn from a study of CD8 T cells in ankylosing spondylitis. Per germline, CDR1 SQVTM and CDR2 ANQGSEA. V lost 1 base to trimming and J lost 0 bases, with 8 bases between them. This CDR3 has 14 amino acids. From the 5' RACE reads, TCRdb called clonotypes with MiXCR, one entry per CDR3 protein. The repertoire holds roughly 230,000 distinct CDR3 sequences, with about a sixth as singletons. The sequenced sample was blood, either unsorted or a sorted T cell fraction (not recorded which). The chain carries TRBV29-1 and TRBJ2-3; D is perhaps TRBD2 (5 bases). This TCR was sampled from a male donor with ankylosing spondylitis or in good health (not recorded which). The CDR3 region has the DNA TGCAGCGTTGAAGGCGTAGCGAGCACAGATACGCAGTATTTT. This gives the protein CSVEGVASTDTQYF.